These 20 T cell receptor beta chains were sequenced from one sample in a study of T cells in Graves' hyperthyroidism and ophthalmopathy. Researchers took RNA transcripts and amplified the TCR beta CDR3 regions from them. The HTBI primer set drove a first-round RT-PCR of the TCR CDR3. Using its own MiXCR run on the multiplex PCR reads, TCRdb lists one record per CDR3 protein. Found here are roughly 500,000 distinct CDR3 sequences, about 46% of them singletons; the top ten hold roughly 45%. Source material: peripheral blood or thyroid tissue (not recorded which). The source is an adult woman with Graves' disease, either hyperthyroidism or ophthalmopathy (not recorded which).

On this clonotype itself: This may come from a read error, since a much larger clone is one base off. V gene TRBV20-1 combines with J gene TRBJ2-7; 7 positions agree with TRBD2. The germline V gene has CDR1 DFQATT and CDR2 SNEGSKA (reference sequence). CDR3 length equals 15 residues. DNA for the CDR3: TGCGGTGCTAGTACTCGGACTAGAGGGTCCTACGAGCAGTACTTC. The encoded protein is CGASTRTRGSYEQYF.

Only a few counts were recorded for this clonotype. This chain joins TRBV7-9 and TRBJ1-6; 7 nucleotides line up with TRBD1. V lost 6 bases, J lost 8 bases, and 7 bases stayed unmatched. Per germline, CDR1 SEHNR and CDR2 FQNEAQ (reference sequence). The CDR3 totals 14 residues. The CDR3, as DNA: TGTGCCAGCAGAGCCACAGGGGAGGATTCACCCCTCCACTTT. Translation: CASRATGEDSPLHF.

This clonotype was counted many times. The CDR3, as DNA: TGTGCCAGCAGCTTAGGGACGGCAGCTAACTATGGCTACACCTTC. Encoded protein: CASSLGTAANYGYTF. The chain uses TRBV7-8 and TRBJ1-2; D gene unclear. V lost 1 base, J lost 0 bases, and 9 bases lay in between. CDR1 is SGHVS and CDR2 is FQNEAQ in the germline V gene. The CDR3 contains 15 residues.

The chain employs TRBV14 and TRBJ2-5; D not resolved. V was pared by 4 bases and J by 5 bases, with 14 bases between. This CDR3 contains 14 residues. CDR1 is SGHDN and CDR2 is FVKESK in the germline V gene. CDR3 coding DNA: TGTGCCAGCAGCCCCTTCCTGGGGTCGGAGACCCAGTACTTC. Amino acids: CASSPFLGSETQYF.

This clonotype was counted many times. The genes are TRBV9 and TRBJ1-1; D gene unclear. The CDR3 runs 14 residues. Germline V gives CDR1 SGDLS, CDR2 YYNGEE. Trimming left V 2 bases short and J 6 bases short, with 14 bases between. The chain's CDR3 is CASSVRPGGAEAFF. CDR3 in DNA: TGTGCCAGCAGCGTCAGGCCCGGCGGGGCTGAAGCTTTCTTT.

The chain combines TRBV7-9 with TRBJ1-2; 9 bases align to TRBD1. This CDR3 is 14 amino acids long. V shed 5 bases, J shed 5 bases, and the junction held 6 bases outside the gene matches. Per germline, CDR1 SEHNR and CDR2 FQNEAQ (reference sequence). CDR3 region: CASSHRDREYGYTF. For the CDR3, the DNA is TGTGCCAGCAGCCACCGGGACAGGGAGTATGGCTACACCTTC.

This clonotype has just a few counts. CDR3 nucleotides: TGTGCCAGCAGTTACTCACCCTGGGGGGCCGGGGAGCTGTTTTTT. Translated: CASSYSPWGAGELFF. The chain carries TRBV6-5 and TRBJ2-2, with TRBD2 as a possible D gene (6 bases). Germline lookup yields CDR1 MNHEY and CDR2 SVGAGI. The CDR3 has 15 amino acids. The V end lost 0 bases, the J end lost 6 bases, and 11 bases lay between the germline ends.

This clonotype was seen a few times. This chain joins TRBV18 and TRBJ1-2; 9 bases align to TRBD1. Germline CDR1 reads KGHSH; CDR2 reads LQKENI. V lost 0 bases to trimming and J lost 8 bases; unmatched junction nucleotides: 4. There are 14 residues in the CDR3. This CDR3 reads CASSPPGTGIGYTF. The CDR3 nucleotides are TGTGCCAGCTCACCACCCGGGACAGGGATAGGCTACACCTTC.

This clonotype was counted many times. This chain links TRBV11-2 with TRBJ1-1; D not certain. Germline V gives CDR1 SGHAT, CDR2 FQNNGV. Trimming took 1 base from V and 4 from J, leaving 7 bases between them. The CDR3 contains 13 residues. The CDR3 DNA is TGTGCCAGCAGCTTAGTTACCCGCACTGAAGCTTTCTTT. Protein sequence: CASSLVTRTEAFF.

This clonotype appeared a few times. One junction end does not reproduce the germline sequence, and a read error may be involved. This chain links TRBV29-1 with TRBJ2-7, with D perhaps TRBD1 or TRBD2 (5 bases each). The germline gives CDR1 SQVTM, CDR2 ANQGSEA. This CDR3 is 12 amino acids long. For the CDR3, the DNA is TGCAGCGTTCAAGAGGGGTCCTACGAGCAGTACTTC. Translated, it gives CSVQEGSYEQYF.

The chain employs TRBV30 and TRBJ1-2; no definite D call. Germline V gives CDR1 GTSNPN, CDR2 SVGIG (reference sequence). This CDR3 comprises 13 residues. V was clipped by 5 bases and J by 3 bases, with 13 bases between them. CDR3 nucleotides: TGTGCCTGGGGGCGTAGAGGGTACTATGGCTACACCTTC. Its protein is CAWGRRGYYGYTF.

The CDR3 nucleotides read TGCGCCAGCAGCCCCGGTGCTAGCACAGATACGCAGTATTTT. Its protein is CASSPGASTDTQYF. The rearrangement links TRBV4-3 to TRBJ2-3, with D uncertain. V lost 4 bases and J 0 bases, leaving 8 bases between the germline ends. Germline V gene lookup returns CDR1 LGHNA and CDR2 YSLEER. The CDR3 runs 14 residues.

J is TRBJ2-2 and V is TRBV7-9; D not resolved. Per the germline V gene, CDR1 is SEHNR and CDR2 is FQNEAQ (reference sequence). V was cut by 0 bases and J by 9 bases, with 8 bases left in between. CDR3 length: 13 amino acids. The CDR3 region has the DNA TGTGCCAGCAGCTTAGCCCGGGCCCGGGAGCTGTTTTTT. It yields the protein CASSLARARELFF.

This rearrangement joins TRBV5-1 to TRBJ2-2; D gene ambiguous. The CDR3 has 17 amino acids. CDR1 and CDR2 (germline): SGHRS, YFSETQ. V lost 4 bases and J 5 bases, leaving 21 bases between the germline ends. The CDR3 is CASSADPSLPRTGELFF. CDR3 DNA: TGCGCCAGCAGCGCAGACCCGTCCCTACCGAGGACCGGGGAGCTGTTTTTT.

This sequence joins TRBV11-2 and TRBJ1-1; D not certain. The germline CDR1 and CDR2 sequences are SGHAT and FQNNGV. The CDR3 runs 13 residues. V was trimmed by 5 bases and J by 7 bases, leaving 14 bases between them. Written as DNA, the CDR3 is TGTGCCAGCAGCGACGAGGGAAAGGTTGAAGCTTTCTTT. Protein sequence: CASSDEGKVEAFF.

About this clonotype itself: At one boundary the junction diverges from the germline segment, which might be a read error. The chain carries TRBV2 and TRBJ2-7; D gene uncertain. CDR3 length: 13 residues. Per germline, CDR1 SNHLY and CDR2 FYNNEI. CDR3 in amino acids: CAISEVRYYEQYF. The DNA of the CDR3 is TGTGCCATCAGTGAAGTTAGATACTACGAGCAGTACTTC. Combining the CDR3 with reference TRBV2 and TRBJ2-7 gives the whole variable domain EPEVTQTPSHQVTQMGQEVILRCVPISNHLYFYWYRQILGQKVEFLVSFYNNEISEKSEIFDDQFSVERPDGSNFTLKIRSTKLEDSAMYFCAISEVRYYEQYFGPGTRLTVT.

The table lists this clonotype with a count of one. The CDR3 DNA sequence: TGTGCCATCAGTGAGTCGGGCAGCAATCAGCCCCAGCATTTT. Protein sequence: CAISESGSNQPQHF. The chain carries TRBV10-3 and TRBJ1-5, with unresolved D. The CDR3 loop spans 14 amino acids. V shed 0 bases and J shed 1 base, with 4 bases lying between them. Germline V gene lookup returns CDR1 ENHRY and CDR2 SYGVKD.

This clonotype has only a few counts. The CDR3 nucleotides are TGTGCCAGCTCACCATTGGAGGGGACCGGGGAGCTGTTTTTT. Translation gives CASSPLEGTGELFF. The V gene is TRBV18, the J gene TRBJ2-2, with D possibly being TRBD2 (6 bases). The CDR3 loop spans 14 amino acids. V gave up 2 bases and J gave up 5 bases, with 9 bases separating them. From germline, CDR1 is KGHSH and CDR2 LQKENI. Variable domain in full (rest from reference TRBV18 and TRBJ2-2): NAGVMQNPRHLVRRRGQEARLRCSPMKGHSHVYWYRQLPEEGLKFMVYLQKENIIDESGMPKERFSAEFPKEGPSILRIQQVVRGDSAAYFCASSPLEGTGELFFGEGSRLTVL.

The genes are TRBV20-1 and TRBJ1-1; D not certain. Germline CDR1 is DFQATT and CDR2 is SNEGSKA (reference sequence). The ends were cut back, 6 bases at V and 1 base at J, with 15 bases in the middle. The CDR3 is made up of 14 amino acids. The CDR3 sequence: CSASWRRGNTEAFF. DNA for the CDR3: TGCAGTGCCTCGTGGCGACGGGGGAACACTGAAGCTTTCTTT.

This clonotype has at least ten counts. This chain joins TRBV12-3 or TRBV12-4 and TRBJ2-5; D remains unclear. Trimming pared 6 bases from V and 4 bases from J, leaving 15 bases between. This CDR3 comprises 14 residues. The CDR3 is CASRPSGPRETQYF. The CDR3 nucleotides read TGTGCCAGCAGGCCCTCCGGGCCGCGAGAGACCCAGTACTTC.